These 27 T cell receptor beta chains were sequenced from one sample in a study of long-term antiretroviral therapy in people with HIV. The immunoSEQ assay was v3.0, run at survey level. Profiled with immunoSEQ multiplex PCR; TCRdb holds only in-frame clones, not every one. Of some 40,000 clones detected, under 85% appear once; the ten largest clones hold 5.5% to 8%. This specimen was unsorted PBMCs, taken 1 year after starting antiretroviral therapy. The receptors originated from a man aged 18 to 29 with HIV.

The chain carries TRBV18 and TRBJ1-1; D is possibly TRBD1 (6 bases). Trimming stripped 1 base from V and 1 base from J, with 10 bases between. Germline loops: CDR1 KGHSH, CDR2 LQKENI. The CDR3 totals 15 residues. CDR3 DNA: TGTGCCAGCTCACCACAGGGGGGAGGGAACACTGAAGCTTTCTTT. Translated: CASSPQGGGNTEAFF.

The chain couples TRBV9 to TRBJ2-5, with TRBD2 identical over 7 bases. Germline-derived CDR1 and CDR2 are SGDLS and YYNGEE. The CDR3 runs to 14 residues. V lost 0 bases, J lost 5 bases, and 4 bases stayed unmatched. The CDR3 sequence is CASSVGGGYETQYF. Here the CDR3 DNA reads TGTGCCAGCAGCGTAGGGGGAGGGTATGAGACCCAGTACTTC. The whole variable domain, remainder taken from reference TRBV9 and TRBJ2-5, is DSGVTQTPKHLITATGQRVTLRCSPRSGDLSVYWYQQSLDQGLQFLIQYYNGEERAKGNILERFSAQQFPDLHSELNLSSLELGDSALYFCASSVGGGYETQYFGPGTRLLVL.

This clone was counted only a few times. The rearrangement links TRBV14 to TRBJ1-4; TRBD1 might be the D (6 bases). The germline V gene encodes CDR1 SGHDN and CDR2 FVKESK. This CDR3 contains 13 residues. Trimming took 5 bases from V and 8 from J, leaving 12 bases between them. The CDR3 DNA follows: TGTGCCAGCAGCTTGGGACATCGGGAAAAACTGTTTTTT. Encoded protein: CASSLGHREKLFF.

The chain recombines TRBV11-1 with TRBJ2-3; unclear D gene. The CDR3 covers 16 residues. V lost 1 base and J lost 0, with 11 bases in between. CDR1 is SGHAT and CDR2 is FQDESV in the germline V gene (reference sequence). CDR3 protein: CASSLVMVGSTDTQYF. The CDR3 nucleotides read TGTGCCAGCAGCTTAGTCATGGTGGGAAGCACAGATACGCAGTATTTT.

The gene calls are TRBV27 and TRBJ1-1; D not resolved. The length of the CDR3 is 14 residues. V was shortened by 0 bases and J by 1 base, with 6 bases between the two germline ends. Germline V lookup: CDR1 MNHEY, CDR2 SMNVEV (reference sequence). In DNA, the CDR3 is TGTGCCAGCAGTTTATCGACCCCGAACACTGAAGCTTTCTTT. This sequence encodes CASSLSTPNTEAFF.

J is TRBJ2-2 and V is TRBV5-1, with unresolved D. Trimming stripped 0 bases from V and 5 bases from J, with 8 bases between. The CDR3 length is 14 residues. Germline V CDR1 and CDR2: SGHRS, YFSETQ. For the CDR3, the DNA is TGCGCCAGCAGCTTGGCTTCGGTTACCGGGGAGCTGTTTTTT. It is translated as CASSLASVTGELFF.

This clone has only a few counts. This chain links TRBV19 with TRBJ1-5; no clear D gene. V shed 5 bases and J shed 7 bases, with 12 bases lying between them. The CDR3 sequence is 13 residues long. The germline V gene has CDR1 LNHDA and CDR2 SQIVND (reference sequence). CDR3 sequence reads: CASSGWEDQPQHF. CDR3 nucleotide sequence: TGTGCCAGTAGTGGCTGGGAAGACCAGCCCCAGCATTTT.

Regarding this clone: One junction end does not reproduce the germline sequence, and a read error may be involved. J is TRBJ2-7 and V is TRBV15; 11 nucleotides line up with TRBD2. Germline CDR1 reads LNHNV; CDR2 reads YYDKDF (reference sequence). The CDR3 contains 17 residues. CDR3 DNA sequence: TGTGCCACCAGCAGAGGACTAGCGGGGCCGAAATCCTTCGAGCAGTACTTC. This translates into CATSRGLAGPKSFEQYF.

The chain joins TRBV5-1 to TRBJ2-7; D unclear. Germline CDR1 and CDR2: SGHRS and YFSETQ. Trimming left V 2 bases short and J 0 bases short, with 12 bases between. The CDR3 contains 15 residues. CDR3 residues: CASSFKKSSSYEQYF. CDR3 nucleotides: TGCGCCAGCAGCTTCAAAAAGTCCAGCTCCTACGAGCAGTACTTC.

This clone has just a few counts. This chain joins TRBV9 and TRBJ2-7; D is unresolved. CDR3 size: 15 residues. Germline V CDR1 and CDR2: SGDLS, YYNGEE. Trimming took 0 bases from V and 3 from J, leaving 13 bases between them. The CDR3, as DNA: TGTGCCAGCAGCGTAGGAGTAGGGAACAGCTACGAGCAGTACTTC. As protein: CASSVGVGNSYEQYF.

The chain recombines TRBV6-6 with TRBJ1-5; D is ambiguous. Germline V CDR1 and CDR2: MNHNY, SVGAGI (reference sequence). V lost 2 bases and J lost 11, with 16 bases in between. The CDR3 runs to 14 residues. DNA of the CDR3: TGTGCCAGCAGTTACCACCCCGTTAGTGGAGCCCAGCATTTT. Translated, it gives CASSYHPVSGAQHF.

This clone was observed a few times. J is TRBJ1-2 and V is TRBV13, with a possible D match to TRBD1 (5 bases). Trimming cost V 2 bases and J 5 bases, with 12 bases left between them. CDR3 length: 14 amino acids. The germline CDR1 and CDR2 sequences are PRHDT and FYEKMQ (reference sequence). The CDR3 loop is CASSLTSGEYGYTF. As DNA, the CDR3 is TGTGCCAGCAGCTTAACATCGGGGGAATATGGCTACACCTTC.

V gene TRBV5-1 combines with J gene TRBJ1-1; D not resolved. V was clipped by 0 bases and J by 0 bases, with 9 bases between them. CDR1 and CDR2 (germline): SGHRS, YFSETQ. This CDR3 contains 15 residues. The chain's CDR3 is CASSLVSGMNTEAFF. The CDR3 bases are TGCGCCAGCAGCTTGGTTTCTGGAATGAACACTGAAGCTTTCTTT.

The rearrangement uses TRBV7-9 and TRBJ2-1; 8 nucleotides align to TRBD2. After removal of 5 bases from V and 3 bases from J, the junction contained 12 bases not matched to a gene. The germline V gene has CDR1 SEHNR and CDR2 FQNEAQ (reference sequence). The length of the CDR3 is 17 residues. CDR3 region: CASSGGGRAGVYNEQFF. The CDR3, as DNA: TGTGCCAGCAGCGGGGGGGGTCGAGCGGGGGTCTACAATGAGCAGTTCTTC. The variable domain in full, with the rest retrieved from reference TRBV7-9 and TRBJ2-1, is DTGVSQNPRHKITKRGQNVTFRCDPISEHNRLYWYRQTLGQGPEFLTYFQNEAQLEKSRLLSDRFSAERPKGSFSTLEIQRTEQGDSAMYLCASSGGGRAGVYNEQFFGPGTRLTVL.

This chain connects TRBV5-4 to TRBJ2-3; D possibly corresponds to TRBD2 (7 bases). The CDR3 contains 15 residues. Germline V lookup: CDR1 SGHNT, CDR2 YYREEE (reference sequence). The V and J ends lost 4 bases and 4 bases respectively, with 16 bases between them. CDR3 bases: TGTGCCAGCAGCCCCCAAGGGGGGGCGGCAGATACGCAGTATTTT. This translates into CASSPQGGAADTQYF.

This rearrangement joins TRBV6-1 to TRBJ2-2; TRBD2 matches at 13 bases. Germline lookup yields CDR1 MNHNS and CDR2 SASEGT. The CDR3 is 15 residues long. V was pared by 6 bases and J by 5 bases, with 3 bases of the junction left unmatched. CDR3 protein: CASRETSGRTGELFF. As DNA, the CDR3 is TGTGCCAGCAGGGAGACTAGCGGGAGGACCGGGGAGCTGTTTTTT.

The chain uses TRBV5-1 and TRBJ2-3; possible D gene TRBD2, 6 bases. CDR1 and CDR2 (germline): SGHRS, YFSETQ. CDR3 length equals 16 residues. V was cut by 2 bases and J by 6 bases, with 19 bases left in between. CDR3 bases: TGCGCCAGCAGCTTCGGAGGCGGGATTGAGGCTGATACGCAGTATTTT. This codes for CASSFGGGIEADTQYF.

The chain employs TRBV28 and TRBJ2-3; 7 bases map to TRBD1. The J segment lost 1 base and the V segment lost 2 bases, leaving 3 bases of the junction unmatched. This CDR3 is built from 15 residues. The germline CDR1 and CDR2 sequences are MDHEN and SYDVKM. The CDR3 coding sequence is TGTGCCAGCAGTTTAGTAGGACAGGGCACAGATACGCAGTATTTT. Protein sequence: CASSLVGQGTDTQYF.

This chain connects TRBV27 to TRBJ2-5, with D tentatively TRBD1 or TRBD2 (5 bases each). The CDR3 runs to 15 residues. Germline loops: CDR1 MNHEY, CDR2 SMNVEV (reference sequence). V was shortened by 5 bases and J by 4 bases, with 17 bases between the two germline ends. This chain's CDR3 is CASSQRTSTAETQYF. CDR3 DNA sequence: TGTGCCAGCAGTCAGCGGACATCCACGGCAGAGACCCAGTACTTC.

V is TRBV18 and J is TRBJ1-5; 7 positions match TRBD1. CDR1 KGHSH and CDR2 LQKENI come from the germline V gene. The ends lost 5 bases at V and 6 bases at J; junction bases unmatched: 7. This CDR3 spans 14 amino acids. The CDR3 loop is CASSTRQGVQPQHF. The CDR3 nucleotides read TGTGCCAGCTCAACCCGTCAGGGGGTTCAGCCCCAGCATTTT.

V and J are TRBV27 and TRBJ2-7, with D possibly matching TRBD2 (6 bases). V lost 7 bases, J lost 3 bases, and 16 bases lay in between. From germline, CDR1 is MNHEY and CDR2 SMNVEV (reference sequence). CDR3 length: 14 amino acids. As DNA, the CDR3 is TGTGCCAGCAAAAAGGGAGGAGGGCGCTACGAGCAGTACTTC. It codes for CASKKGGGRYEQYF.

The chain couples TRBV5-1 to TRBJ1-1, with TRBD1 as a possible D gene (6 bases). Germline V lookup: CDR1 SGHRS, CDR2 YFSETQ. The ends were cut back, 1 base at V and 7 bases at J, with 17 bases in the middle. The CDR3 extends over 15 amino acids. CDR3 sequence reads: CASSLSLTGMIEAFF. The DNA for the CDR3 is TGCGCCAGCAGCTTGTCTCTTACAGGGATGATTGAAGCTTTCTTT. Together with reference TRBV5-1 and TRBJ1-1, the CDR3 gives the full variable domain: KAGVTQTPRYLIKTRGQQVTLSCSPISGHRSVSWYQQTPGQGLQFLFEYFSETQRNKGNFPGRFSGRQFSNSRSEMNVSTLELGDSALYLCASSLSLTGMIEAFFGQGTRLTVV.

This clone came up once. The chain is built from TRBV13 and TRBJ2-3; D gene uncertain. Per germline, CDR1 PRHDT and CDR2 FYEKMQ (reference sequence). V dropped 3 bases and J dropped 2 bases, with 3 bases sitting between them. The CDR3 has 12 residues. The DNA for the CDR3 is TGTGCCAGCAGCTTTGACACAGATACGCAGTATTTT. Amino acid sequence: CASSFDTDTQYF.

This clone was observed a few times. The chain employs TRBV13 and TRBJ2-7; D call uncertain. Trimming removed 1 base from V and 6 bases from J, with 4 bases in between. This CDR3 has 11 residues. The V gene's germline CDR1 is PRHDT and CDR2 FYEKMQ (reference sequence). CDR3 DNA: TGTGCCAGCAGCTTAGCATTCGAGCAGTACTTC. Its translation: CASSLAFEQYF.

This sequence joins TRBV19 and TRBJ2-7; no clear D gene. There are 11 residues in the CDR3. Germline V gene lookup returns CDR1 LNHDA and CDR2 SQIVND (reference sequence). Between the trimmed V and J ends, which lost 5 bases and 4 bases, there was a span of 6 bases. CDR3 in DNA: TGTGCCAGTAGTCTCGGTTACGAGCAGTACTTC. Protein sequence: CASSLGYEQYF.

The chain recombines TRBV5-1 with TRBJ1-5; D is uncertain. V lost 1 base and J 0 bases, leaving 2 bases between the germline ends. Germline V gene lookup returns CDR1 SGHRS and CDR2 YFSETQ. The CDR3 sequence is 13 residues long. In nucleotides, the CDR3 is TGCGCCAGCAGCTTGAGTAGCAATCAGCCCCAGCATTTT. Its translation: CASSLSSNQPQHF.

This clone was observed a handful of times. The CDR3 sequence is CASSSSFSGDRTDTQYF. CDR3 coding DNA: TGTGCCAGCAGCTCGTCCTTTAGCGGGGACCGCACAGATACGCAGTATTTT. J is TRBJ2-3 and V is TRBV7-8; 8 nucleotides match TRBD2. V lost 4 bases to trimming and J lost 1 base; unmatched junction nucleotides: 10. This CDR3 has 17 residues. CDR1 and CDR2 from the germline V gene are SGHVS and FQNEAQ.